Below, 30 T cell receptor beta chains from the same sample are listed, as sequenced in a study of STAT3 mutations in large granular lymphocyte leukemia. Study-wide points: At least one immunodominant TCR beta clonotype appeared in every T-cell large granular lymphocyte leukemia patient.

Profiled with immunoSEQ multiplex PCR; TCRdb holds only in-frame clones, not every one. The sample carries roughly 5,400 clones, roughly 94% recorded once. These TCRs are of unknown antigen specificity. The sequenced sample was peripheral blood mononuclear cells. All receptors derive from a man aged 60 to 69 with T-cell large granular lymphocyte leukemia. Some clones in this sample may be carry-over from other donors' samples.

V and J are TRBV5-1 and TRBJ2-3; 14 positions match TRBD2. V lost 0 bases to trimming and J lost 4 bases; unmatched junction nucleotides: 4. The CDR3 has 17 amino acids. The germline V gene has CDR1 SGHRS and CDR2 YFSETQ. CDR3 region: CASSLGLAGGNADTQYF. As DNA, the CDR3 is TGCGCCAGCAGCTTGGGACTAGCGGGAGGGAACGCAGATACGCAGTATTTT.

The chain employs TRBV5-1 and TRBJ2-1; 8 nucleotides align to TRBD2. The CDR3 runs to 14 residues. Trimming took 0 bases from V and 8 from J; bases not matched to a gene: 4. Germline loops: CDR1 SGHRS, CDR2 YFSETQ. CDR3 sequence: CASSLERELYEQFF. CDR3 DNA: TGCGCCAGCAGCTTGGAGCGGGAGCTGTATGAGCAGTTCTTC.

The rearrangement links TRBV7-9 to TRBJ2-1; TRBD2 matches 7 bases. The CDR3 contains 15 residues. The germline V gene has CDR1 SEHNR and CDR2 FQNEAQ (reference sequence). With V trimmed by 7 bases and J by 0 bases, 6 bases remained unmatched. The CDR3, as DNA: TGTGCCAGCAACCAAGCGGGGAGCTCCTACAATGAGCAGTTCTTC. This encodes CASNQAGSSYNEQFF.

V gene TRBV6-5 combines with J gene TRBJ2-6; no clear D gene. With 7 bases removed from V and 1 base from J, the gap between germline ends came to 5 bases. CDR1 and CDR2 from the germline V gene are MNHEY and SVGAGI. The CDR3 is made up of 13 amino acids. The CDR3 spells CASTGSGANVLTF. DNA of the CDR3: TGTGCCAGCACAGGATCTGGGGCCAACGTCCTGACTTTC.

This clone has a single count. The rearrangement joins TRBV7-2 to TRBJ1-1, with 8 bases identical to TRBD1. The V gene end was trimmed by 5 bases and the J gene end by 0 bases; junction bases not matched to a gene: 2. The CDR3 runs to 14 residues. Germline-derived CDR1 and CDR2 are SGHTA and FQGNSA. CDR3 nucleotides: TGTGCCAGCAGCCCCAGGGGGCTGAACACTGAAGCTTTCTTT. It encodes CASSPRGLNTEAFF.

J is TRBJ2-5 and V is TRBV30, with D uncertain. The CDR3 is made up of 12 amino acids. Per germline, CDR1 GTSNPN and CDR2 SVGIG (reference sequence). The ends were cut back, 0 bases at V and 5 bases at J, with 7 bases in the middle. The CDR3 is CAWSVVSETQYF. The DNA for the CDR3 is TGTGCCTGGAGTGTTGTGTCGGAGACCCAGTACTTC.

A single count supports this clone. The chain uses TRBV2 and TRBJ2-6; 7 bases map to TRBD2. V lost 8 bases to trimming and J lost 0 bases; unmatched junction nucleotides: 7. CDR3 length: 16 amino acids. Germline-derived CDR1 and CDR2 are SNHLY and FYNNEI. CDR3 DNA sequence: TGTGCCAGCGGGGAGGGGATCTACTCTGGGGCCAACGTCCTGACTTTC. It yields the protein CASGEGIYSGANVLTF.

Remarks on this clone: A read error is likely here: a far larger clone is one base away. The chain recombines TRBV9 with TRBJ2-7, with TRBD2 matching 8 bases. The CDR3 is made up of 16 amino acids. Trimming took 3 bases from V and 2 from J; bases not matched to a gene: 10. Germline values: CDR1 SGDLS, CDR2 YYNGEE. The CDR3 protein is CASSAPREGTAYEQYF. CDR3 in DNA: TGTGCCAGCAGCGCTCCCCGGGAGGGGACGGCCTACGAGCAGTACTTC.

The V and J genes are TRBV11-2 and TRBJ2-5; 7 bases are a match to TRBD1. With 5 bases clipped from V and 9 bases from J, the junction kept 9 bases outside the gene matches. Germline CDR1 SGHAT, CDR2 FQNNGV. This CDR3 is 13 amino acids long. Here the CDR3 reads CASSPDREGAQYF. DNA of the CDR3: TGTGCCAGCAGCCCCGACAGGGAAGGGGCCCAGTACTTC.

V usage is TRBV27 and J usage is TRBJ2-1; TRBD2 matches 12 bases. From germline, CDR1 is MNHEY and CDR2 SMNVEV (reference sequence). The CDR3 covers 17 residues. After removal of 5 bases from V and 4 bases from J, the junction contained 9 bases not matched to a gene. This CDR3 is CASSLRLAGAWYNEQFF. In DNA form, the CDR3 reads TGTGCCAGCAGTCTCCGACTAGCGGGAGCATGGTACAATGAGCAGTTCTTC.

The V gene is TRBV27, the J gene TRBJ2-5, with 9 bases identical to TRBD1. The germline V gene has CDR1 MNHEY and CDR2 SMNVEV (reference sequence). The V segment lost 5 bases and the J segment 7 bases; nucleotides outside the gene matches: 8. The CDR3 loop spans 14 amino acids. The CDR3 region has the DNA TGTGCCAGCAGTCCAGGGACAGGGCTGGGGACCCAGTACTTC. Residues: CASSPGTGLGTQYF.

CDR3 region: CASSLNRGQGQPQHF. The DNA of the CDR3 is TGTGCCAGCAGTCTTAACAGGGGTCAAGGTCAGCCCCAGCATTTT. The chain links TRBV2 to TRBJ1-5, with 7 positions matching TRBD1. V lost 5 bases and J lost 6; bases outside the gene matches: 10. In germline, CDR1 is SNHLY, CDR2 FYNNEI. CDR3 length: 15 amino acids.

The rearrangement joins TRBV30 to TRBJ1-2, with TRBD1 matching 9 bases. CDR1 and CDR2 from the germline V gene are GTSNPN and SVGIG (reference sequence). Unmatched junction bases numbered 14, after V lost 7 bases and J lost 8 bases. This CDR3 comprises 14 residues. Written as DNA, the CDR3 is TGTGCCTTCCAGGGGTGGGACAGGGTATTCGGCTACACCTTC. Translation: CAFQGWDRVFGYTF.

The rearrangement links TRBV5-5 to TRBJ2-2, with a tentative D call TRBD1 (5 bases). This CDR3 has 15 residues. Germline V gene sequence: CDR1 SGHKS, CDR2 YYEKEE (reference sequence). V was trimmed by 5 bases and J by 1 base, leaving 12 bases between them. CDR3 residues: CASSWGGQNTGELFF. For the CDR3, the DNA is TGTGCCAGCAGTTGGGGCGGACAGAACACCGGGGAGCTGTTTTTT.

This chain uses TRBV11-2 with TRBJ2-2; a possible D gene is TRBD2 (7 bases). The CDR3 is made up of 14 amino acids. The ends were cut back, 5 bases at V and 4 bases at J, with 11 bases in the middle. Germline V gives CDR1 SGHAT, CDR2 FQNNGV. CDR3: CASSLGGPTGELFF. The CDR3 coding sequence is TGTGCCAGCAGCCTCGGGGGGCCCACCGGGGAGCTGTTTTTT.

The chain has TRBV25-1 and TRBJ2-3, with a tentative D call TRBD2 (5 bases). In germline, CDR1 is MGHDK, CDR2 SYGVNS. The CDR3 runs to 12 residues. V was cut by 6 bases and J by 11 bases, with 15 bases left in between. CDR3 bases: TGTGCCAGCAGCCACCCAGGTGAGGGGCAGTATTTT. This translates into CASSHPGEGQYF.

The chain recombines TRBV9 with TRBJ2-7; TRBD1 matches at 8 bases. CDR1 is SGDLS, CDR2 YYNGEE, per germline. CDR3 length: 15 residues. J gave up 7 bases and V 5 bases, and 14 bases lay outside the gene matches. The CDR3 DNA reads TGTGCCAGCAGGCCTTCCTCAGGGGGCGAAGGGGAGCAGTACTTC. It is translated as CASRPSSGGEGEQYF.

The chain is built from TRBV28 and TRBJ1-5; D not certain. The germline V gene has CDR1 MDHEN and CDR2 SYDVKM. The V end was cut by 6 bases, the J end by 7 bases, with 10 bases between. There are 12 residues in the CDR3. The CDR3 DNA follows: TGTGCCAGCAGAATAAATCCGCAGCCCCAGCATTTT. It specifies CASRINPQPQHF.

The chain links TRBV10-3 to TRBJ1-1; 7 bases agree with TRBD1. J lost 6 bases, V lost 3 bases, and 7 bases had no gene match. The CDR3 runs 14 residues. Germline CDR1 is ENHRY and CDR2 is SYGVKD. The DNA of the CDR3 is TGTGCCATCAGTGAAGGGACAGTCAACGCTGAAGCTTTCTTT. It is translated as CAISEGTVNAEAFF.

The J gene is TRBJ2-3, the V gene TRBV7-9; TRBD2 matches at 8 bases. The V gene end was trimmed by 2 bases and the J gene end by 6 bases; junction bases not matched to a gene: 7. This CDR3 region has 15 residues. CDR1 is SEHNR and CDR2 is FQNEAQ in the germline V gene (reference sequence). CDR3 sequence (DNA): TGTGCCAGCAGCTTACCAGCGGGAGTGGGGGATACGCAGTATTTT. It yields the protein CASSLPAGVGDTQYF.

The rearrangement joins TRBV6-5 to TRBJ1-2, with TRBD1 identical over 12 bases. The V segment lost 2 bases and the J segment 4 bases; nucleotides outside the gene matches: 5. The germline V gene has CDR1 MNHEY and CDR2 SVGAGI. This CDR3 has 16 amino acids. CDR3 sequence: CASSYGTGGDFYGYTF. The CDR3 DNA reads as TGTGCCAGCAGTTACGGGACAGGGGGCGATTTCTATGGCTACACCTTC.

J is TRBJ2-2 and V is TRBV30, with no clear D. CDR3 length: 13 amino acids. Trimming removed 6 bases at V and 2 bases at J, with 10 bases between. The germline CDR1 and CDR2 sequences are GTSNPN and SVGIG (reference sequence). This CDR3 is CACRTTNTGELFF. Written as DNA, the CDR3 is TGTGCCTGTCGTACTACAAACACCGGGGAGCTGTTTTTT.

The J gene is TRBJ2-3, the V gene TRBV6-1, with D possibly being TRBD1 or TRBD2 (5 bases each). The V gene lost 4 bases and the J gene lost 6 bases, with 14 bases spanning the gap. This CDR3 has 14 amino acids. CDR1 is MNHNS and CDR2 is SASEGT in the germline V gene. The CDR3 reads CASSVGVVGDTQYF. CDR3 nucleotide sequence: TGTGCCAGCAGTGTGGGGGTAGTTGGGGATACGCAGTATTTT.

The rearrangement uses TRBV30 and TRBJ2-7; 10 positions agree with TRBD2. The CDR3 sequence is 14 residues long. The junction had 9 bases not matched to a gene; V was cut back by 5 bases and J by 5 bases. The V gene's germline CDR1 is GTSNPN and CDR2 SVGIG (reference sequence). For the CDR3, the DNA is TGTGCCTGGGGTCCCGGGACTAGCGTCCACGAGCAGTACTTC. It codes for CAWGPGTSVHEQYF.

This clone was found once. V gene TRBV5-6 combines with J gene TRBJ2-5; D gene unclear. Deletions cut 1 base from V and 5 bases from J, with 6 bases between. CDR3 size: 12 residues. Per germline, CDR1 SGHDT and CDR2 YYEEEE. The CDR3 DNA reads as TGTGCCAGCAGCTTGATAGGGGAGACCCAGTACTTC. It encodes CASSLIGETQYF. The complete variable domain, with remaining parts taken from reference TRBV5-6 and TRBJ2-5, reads DAGVTQSPTHLIKTRGQQVTLRCSPKSGHDTVSWYQQALGQGPQFIFQYYEEEERQRGNFPDRFSGHQFPNYSSELNVNALLLGDSALYLCASSLIGETQYFGPGTRLLVL.

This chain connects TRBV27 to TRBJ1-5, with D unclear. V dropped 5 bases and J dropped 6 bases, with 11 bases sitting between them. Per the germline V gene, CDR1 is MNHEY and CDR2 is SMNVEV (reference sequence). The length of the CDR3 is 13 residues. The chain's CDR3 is CASSLGGIQPQHF. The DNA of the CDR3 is TGTGCCAGCAGTCTGGGTGGTATTCAGCCCCAGCATTTT.

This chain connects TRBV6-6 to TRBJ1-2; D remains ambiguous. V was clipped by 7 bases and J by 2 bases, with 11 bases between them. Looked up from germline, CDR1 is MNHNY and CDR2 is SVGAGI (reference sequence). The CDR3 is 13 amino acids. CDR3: CASIQALNYGYTF. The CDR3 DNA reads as TGTGCCAGCATACAAGCCTTGAACTATGGCTACACCTTC.

CDR3 residues: CASSRHLAVDETQYF. The CDR3 DNA reads as TGTGCCAGCAGCCGGCATCTAGCTGTTGATGAGACCCAGTACTTC. This chain uses TRBV4-2 with TRBJ2-5, with a weak D call TRBD2 (5 bases). CDR1 and CDR2 from the germline V gene are LGHNA and YNFKEQ. The CDR3 is 15 residues long. V lost 4 bases, J lost 5 bases, and 17 bases lay in between.

Here the CDR3 reads CASSQDLSTFTYEQYF. As DNA, the CDR3 is TGTGCCAGCAGCCAAGATCTTTCGACTTTCACCTACGAGCAGTACTTC. The chain couples TRBV4-2 to TRBJ2-7, with D hard to call. Trimming stripped 0 bases from V and 2 bases from J, with 14 bases between. In germline, CDR1 is LGHNA, CDR2 YNFKEQ. The CDR3 extends over 16 amino acids.

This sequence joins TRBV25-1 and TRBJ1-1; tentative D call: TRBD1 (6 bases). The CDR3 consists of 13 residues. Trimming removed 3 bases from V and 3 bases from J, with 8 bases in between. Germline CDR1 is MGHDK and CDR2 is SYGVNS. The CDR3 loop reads CASSEGGHTEAFF. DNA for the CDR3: TGTGCCAGCAGTGAGGGGGGGCACACTGAAGCTTTCTTT.